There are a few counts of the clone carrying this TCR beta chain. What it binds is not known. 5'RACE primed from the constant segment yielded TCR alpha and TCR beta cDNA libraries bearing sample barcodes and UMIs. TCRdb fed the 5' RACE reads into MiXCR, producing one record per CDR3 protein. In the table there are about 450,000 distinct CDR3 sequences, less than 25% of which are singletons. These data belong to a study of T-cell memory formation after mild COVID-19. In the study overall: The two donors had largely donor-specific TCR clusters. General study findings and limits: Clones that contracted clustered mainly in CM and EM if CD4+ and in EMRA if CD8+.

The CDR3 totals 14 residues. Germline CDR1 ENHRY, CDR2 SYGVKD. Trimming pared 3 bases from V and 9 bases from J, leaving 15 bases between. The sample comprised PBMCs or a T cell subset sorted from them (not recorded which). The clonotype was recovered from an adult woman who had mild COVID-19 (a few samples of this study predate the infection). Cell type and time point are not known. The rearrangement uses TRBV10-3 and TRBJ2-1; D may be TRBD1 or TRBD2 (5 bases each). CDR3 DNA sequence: TGTGCCATCAGTGACGTTTCCCGGGGCAGTGAGCAGTTCTTC. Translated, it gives CAISDVSRGSEQFF.